This T cell receptor (beta chain) was documented in a study of metastatic and nonmetastatic thyroid tumors. In the study overall: It was across blood and tumor or nodule tissue from malignant and benign thyroid patients that repertoires were compared.

This clone was seen a few times. Through MiXCR, TCRdb re-clonotyped the PCR reads. The table has 18,000 or so clones, 34% seen once; the top ten hold more than 15%. In germline, CDR1 is MNHNS, CDR2 SASEGT. CDR3 length: 16 residues. The junction had 5 bases not matched to a gene; V was cut back by 7 bases and J by 0 bases. Ahead of thyroid surgery, no patient had received treatment of any kind. The V gene is TRBV6-1, the J gene TRBJ2-1, with 11 bases lining up with TRBD2. The sequenced sample was tumor tissue. The TCR sequence derives from a female donor with papillary thyroid cancer or a benign thyroid nodule (not recorded which). Some clones in this sample may be carry-over from other donors' samples. The CDR3 nucleotides read TGTGCCAGCAAGGTAGCGGGAGGGAGCTCCTACAATGAGCAGTTCTTC. Its translation: CASKVAGGSSYNEQFF.